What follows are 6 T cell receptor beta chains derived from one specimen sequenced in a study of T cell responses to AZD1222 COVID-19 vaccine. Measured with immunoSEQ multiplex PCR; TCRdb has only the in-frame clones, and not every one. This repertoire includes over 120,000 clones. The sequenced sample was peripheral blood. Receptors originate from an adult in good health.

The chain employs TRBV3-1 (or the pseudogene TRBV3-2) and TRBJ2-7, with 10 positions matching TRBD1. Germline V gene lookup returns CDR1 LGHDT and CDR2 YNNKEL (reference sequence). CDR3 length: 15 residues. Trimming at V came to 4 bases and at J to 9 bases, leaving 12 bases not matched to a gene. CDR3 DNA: TGTGCCAGCAGCCTAGCGACGGGACAGGGGTATAGGCAGTACTTC. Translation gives CASSLATGQGYRQYF.

The CDR3 region has the DNA TGTGCCAGCAGTTACTCGGACCCTAGGGAGCAGTACTTC. It is translated as CASSYSDPREQYF. The chain couples TRBV6-6 to TRBJ2-7, with D hard to call. Germline values: CDR1 MNHNY, CDR2 SVGAGI (reference sequence). The CDR3 spans 13 residues. V was shortened by 0 bases and J by 7 bases, with 10 bases between the two germline ends.

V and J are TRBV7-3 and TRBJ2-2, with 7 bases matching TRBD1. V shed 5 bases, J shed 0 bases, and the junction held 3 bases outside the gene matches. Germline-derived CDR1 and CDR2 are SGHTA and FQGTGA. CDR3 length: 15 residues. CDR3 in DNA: TGTGCCAGCAGCATGACAGGGTCGAACACCGGGGAGCTGTTTTTT. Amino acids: CASSMTGSNTGELFF.

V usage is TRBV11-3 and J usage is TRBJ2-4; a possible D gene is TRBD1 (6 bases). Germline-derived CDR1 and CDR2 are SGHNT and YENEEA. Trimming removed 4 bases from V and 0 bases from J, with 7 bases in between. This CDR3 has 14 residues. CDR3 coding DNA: TGTGCCAGCAGCTGGACAGTAGCCAAAAACATTCAGTACTTC. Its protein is CASSWTVAKNIQYF. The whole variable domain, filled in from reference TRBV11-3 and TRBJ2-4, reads EAGVVQSPRYKIIEKKQPVAFWCNPISGHNTLYWYLQNLGQGPELLIRYENEEAVDDSQLPKDRFSAERLKGVDSTLKIQPAELGDSAVYLCASSWTVAKNIQYFGAGTRLSVL.

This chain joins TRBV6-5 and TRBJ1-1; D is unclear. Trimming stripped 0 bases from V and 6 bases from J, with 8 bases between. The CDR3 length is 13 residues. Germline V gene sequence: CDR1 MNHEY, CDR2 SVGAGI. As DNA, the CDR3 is TGTGCCAGCAGTTACTCGCAGGTGGCTGAAGCTTTCTTT. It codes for CASSYSQVAEAFF.

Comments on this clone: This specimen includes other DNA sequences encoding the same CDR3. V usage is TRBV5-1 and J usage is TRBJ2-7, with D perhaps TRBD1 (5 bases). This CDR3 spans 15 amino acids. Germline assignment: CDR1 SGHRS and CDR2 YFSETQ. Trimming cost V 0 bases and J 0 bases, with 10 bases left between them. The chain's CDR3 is CASSLDQGSSYEQYF. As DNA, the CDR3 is TGCGCCAGCAGCTTGGATCAGGGTAGCTCCTACGAGCAGTACTTC.